Each of the 20 T cell receptor beta chains below was sequenced from the same sample in a study of breast tumors, draining lymph nodes, adjacent tissues. The lymph nodes were axillary draining lymph nodes from breast cancer patients. TCRdb re-called the multiplex PCR reads through MiXCR, storing one row per CDR3 protein. The data contain under 300,000 distinct CDR3 sequences, under 40% of them singletons. The sequencing sample was made of axillary lymph node tissue. Receptors were obtained from a female donor with breast cancer. Some clones in this sample may be carry-over from other donors' samples.

The CDR3 sequence is CASSSGTGRYGYTF. CDR3 coding DNA: TGTGCCAGCAGTTCCGGGACAGGGCGCTATGGCTACACCTTC. The chain employs TRBV2 and TRBJ1-2; TRBD1 agrees at 9 bases. CDR3 size: 14 residues. V gave up 5 bases and J gave up 4 bases; unmatched junction bases: 5. Germline V gives CDR1 SNHLY, CDR2 FYNNEI.

This clonotype was seen repeatedly, ten times or more. CDR3 DNA sequence: TGTGCCAGCAGCGAAATAGCGGGGGGCCAATACGCGGTAGATACGCAGTATTTT. It specifies CASSEIAGGQYAVDTQYF. V usage is TRBV9 and J usage is TRBJ2-3; 10 positions agree with TRBD2. CDR3 length: 18 residues. Germline V CDR1 and CDR2: SGDLS, YYNGEE. V lost 3 bases and J lost 5; bases outside the gene matches: 15.

This clonotype was recorded many times. V gene TRBV20-1 combines with J gene TRBJ1-3; D remains unclear. CDR3 length: 14 amino acids. Germline lookup yields CDR1 DFQATT and CDR2 SNEGSKA (reference sequence). The V and J ends lost 1 base and 0 bases respectively, with 7 bases between them. CDR3 coding DNA: TGCAGTGCTAGAGCAATCACCTCTGGAAACACCATATATTTT. This gives the protein CSARAITSGNTIYF.

Of note for this clonotype: The junction departs from the called germline gene at one end, perhaps through a read error. The chain couples TRBV2 to TRBJ2-7, with 13 bases lining up with TRBD2. This CDR3 spans 17 amino acids. Per the germline V gene, CDR1 is SNHLY and CDR2 is FYNNEI. CDR3 sequence (DNA): TGTGCCAGCAGCCAAGATGGGACTAGCGGGGAGAACTACGAGCAGCACTTC. It yields the protein CASSQDGTSGENYEQHF.

The V gene is TRBV6-1, the J gene TRBJ2-7; D is perhaps TRBD2 (5 bases). Germline assignment: CDR1 MNHNS and CDR2 SASEGT. The length of the CDR3 is 14 residues. V was cut by 3 bases and J by 6 bases, with 15 bases left in between. The CDR3 spells CASSEPVGVGEQYF. DNA for the CDR3: TGTGCCAGCAGTGAGCCGGTGGGAGTAGGCGAGCAGTACTTC.

Turning to this clonotype: This CDR3 fails to terminate in the conserved phenylalanine or tryptophan, so it likely reflects a read error. It is unclear where the CDR3 begins or ends on the DNA, so no DNA is shown, and the CDR3 is as TCRdb lists it. The chain recombines TRBV12-3 or TRBV12-4 with TRBJ1-4; TRBD1 is the table's D call and was not checked against the DNA. The CDR3 sequence runs 8 residues, both termini included. The CDR3 here is CASRRQGD.

This chain uses TRBV10-3 with TRBJ2-7; D is uncertain. This CDR3 comprises 15 residues. The germline V and J ends were trimmed by 2 bases and 1 base, with 12 bases remaining between them. CDR1 ENHRY and CDR2 SYGVKD come from the germline V gene. CDR3 coding DNA: TGTGCCATCAGTGAGGGCGGCGAAGAGTCCTACGAGCAGTACTTC. Its translation: CAISEGGEESYEQYF.

This clonotype came up many times. The chain has TRBV24-1 and TRBJ1-2; TRBD1 agrees at 12 bases. CDR3 size: 16 residues. V dropped 1 base and J dropped 3; count of bases not matched to a gene: 2. Germline-derived CDR1 and CDR2 are KGHDR and SFDVKD. CDR3 coding DNA: TGTGCCACCAGTGATTTCGGGACAGGGGGCGACTATGGCTACACCTTC. This sequence encodes CATSDFGTGGDYGYTF.

This rearrangement joins TRBV5-5 to TRBJ2-3, with 10 bases fitting TRBD2. This CDR3 comprises 17 residues. Germline V gene data show CDR1 as SGHKS and CDR2 as YYEKEE (reference sequence). Losses at the gene ends were 4 bases for V and 3 bases for J; bases not matched to a gene: 11. The CDR3 sequence is CASSPDASGSGTDTQYF. The DNA of the CDR3 is TGTGCCAGCAGCCCTGATGCTAGCGGGAGTGGGACAGATACGCAGTATTTT.

In its sample, this clonotype was seen a few times. The chain joins TRBV5-5 to TRBJ2-1, with unresolved D. The germline V gene encodes CDR1 SGHKS and CDR2 YYEKEE (reference sequence). V was cut by 2 bases and J by 7 bases, with 16 bases left in between. The CDR3 sequence is 15 residues long. Written as DNA, the CDR3 is TGTGCCAGCAGCTTACAGATTTCCCCGGATAATGAGCAGTTCTTC. This translates into CASSLQISPDNEQFF.

The chain recombines TRBV29-1 with TRBJ1-1; D perhaps matches TRBD1 (5 bases). V was shortened by 6 bases and J by 5 bases, with 13 bases between the two germline ends. Germline CDR1 SQVTM, CDR2 ANQGSEA. This CDR3 comprises 12 residues. This CDR3 is CSVRDLRTEAFF. The DNA for the CDR3 is TGCAGCGTCAGGGACCTGAGGACTGAAGCTTTCTTT.

This clonotype came up many times. The chain uses TRBV6-5 and TRBJ2-1, with 11 bases lining up with TRBD2. The CDR3 extends over 14 amino acids. Germline V CDR1 and CDR2: MNHEY, SVGAGI. J was trimmed by 9 bases and V by 7 bases; bases with no gene match: 8. In nucleotides, the CDR3 is TGTGCCAGCACCGCTAGCGGGAGGTCGAGTGAGCAGTTCTTC. This codes for CASTASGRSSEQFF.

There are many counts of this clonotype. This chain connects TRBV5-1 to TRBJ1-5; D gene ambiguous. Germline loops: CDR1 SGHRS, CDR2 YFSETQ. V was clipped by 0 bases and J by 2 bases, with 6 bases between them. CDR3 length: 14 residues. The CDR3 region is CASSLGQRNQPQHF. CDR3 DNA: TGCGCCAGCAGCTTGGGGCAGCGCAATCAGCCCCAGCATTTT.

This clonotype was picked up many times. This sequence joins TRBV6-5 and TRBJ1-5; D gene uncertain. The germline CDR1 and CDR2 sequences are MNHEY and SVGAGI. This CDR3 has 13 residues. Deletions cut 0 bases from V and 6 bases from J, with 6 bases between. For the CDR3, the DNA is TGTGCCAGCAGTTACTCTAATGTTCAGCCCCAGCATTTT. Protein product: CASSYSNVQPQHF.

Remarks on this clonotype: The CDR3 does not end in the conserved phenylalanine or tryptophan, so this is likely a read error. The DNA is left out, because the CDR3 cannot be placed on it with certainty; the CDR3 is given as TCRdb lists it. The chain recombines TRBV7-2 with TRBJ2-2; the listed D gene, TRBD1, was not tested against the DNA. CDR1 is SGHTA, CDR2 FQGNSA, per germline. The CDR3 totals 16 residues, both ends included. CDR3 region: CASSLVTGRPHRGAVL.

CDR3 nucleotide sequence: TGTGCCAGCAGCTCTAGAGGGGGCAGGACTGGAAACACCATATATTTT. Its translation is CASSSRGGRTGNTIYF. V gene TRBV7-8 combines with J gene TRBJ1-3; 7 bases map to TRBD1. CDR1 and CDR2 from the germline V gene are SGHVS and FQNEAQ. V lost 4 bases and J lost 2; bases outside the gene matches: 8. This CDR3 is built from 16 residues.

Of note for this clonotype: The junction departs from the called germline gene at one end, perhaps through a read error. CDR3 in DNA: TGTGCCAACAGCCAAGGGGCCTTGGACTATGGCTACACCTTC. Protein product: CANSQGALDYGYTF. V is TRBV9 and J is TRBJ1-2, with D maybe TRBD1 (5 bases). From germline, CDR1 is SGDLS and CDR2 YYNGEE. There are 14 residues in the CDR3.

CDR3 bases: TGCGCCAGCAGCTTGGAGCTAGCGGGAGGGTTTGCAGATACGCAGTATTTT. Amino acids: CASSLELAGGFADTQYF. This chain joins TRBV5-1 and TRBJ2-3; 12 bases line up with TRBD2. The junction had 6 bases not matched to a gene; V was cut back by 0 bases and J by 4 bases. Germline V gives CDR1 SGHRS, CDR2 YFSETQ. This CDR3 has 17 amino acids.

This clonotype was recorded at least ten times. V gene TRBV19 combines with J gene TRBJ2-5; D may correspond to TRBD1 or TRBD2 (6 bases each). Trimming took off 6 bases at V and 5 bases at J, with 13 bases between the two ends. The CDR3 length is 13 residues. Germline V gives CDR1 LNHDA, CDR2 SQIVND (reference sequence). The CDR3 region is CASRNTGTETQYF. DNA of the CDR3: TGTGCCAGTAGAAATACAGGGACTGAGACCCAGTACTTC.

This clonotype was recorded a few times. The gene calls are TRBV6-1 and TRBJ2-3, with D possibly TRBD2 on 7 matching bases. Germline V gives CDR1 MNHNS, CDR2 SASEGT. The CDR3 has 17 amino acids. Between the trimmed V and J ends, which lost 7 bases and 1 base, there was a span of 21 bases. CDR3 in DNA: TGTGCCAGCACCCCTTCCTTGGGGGGGGCTCGCACAGATACGCAGTATTTT. Translation gives CASTPSLGGARTDTQYF.